This TCR beta chain was identified in a study of glioma-infiltrating T cells. Across the study: Sequencing aimed for roughly 4.5- to 10-fold coverage of about a million peripheral T cells.

As for this clonotype: The antigen is not known.

Study-wide results and caveats: Patients with low tissue-blood divergence carried a signature set of shared blood CDR3 motifs. Above-expected tissue-blood divergence occurred in all gliomas, most in low-grade ones.

The iRepertoire nested amplicon-rescue multiplex PCR amplified TCR alpha and beta CDR3s from RNA. TCRdb re-called the multiplex PCR reads with MiXCR, one entry per CDR3 protein. The sample gives approximately 400,000 distinct CDR3 sequences, more than 35% of which show up once; 12% is in the top ten. This CDR3 has 14 amino acids. Trimming pared 5 bases from V and 1 base from J, leaving 11 bases between. Germline CDR1 is SGHTA and CDR2 is FQGNSA. The sample comprised glioma tissue, nonneoplastic brain tissue, or PBMCs (not recorded which). V is TRBV7-2 and J is TRBJ1-1, with D possibly TRBD1 on 5 matching bases. This sequence originates from a human donor with low-grade glioma or glioblastoma, undergoing nonglioma brain surgery, or in good health (not recorded which). The CDR3 region has the DNA TGTGCCAGCAGCCGAGCGGGGGGGAACACTGAAGCTTTCTTT. Its translation is CASSRAGGNTEAFF.